This TCR beta chain was captured by sequencing in a study of neurological immune-mediated disorders. Study-level findings and limits: One related-CDR3 cluster, which may be a signature, held the repertoires of 18 of 34 multiple sclerosis patients after phylogenetic grouping. In HTLV-1-associated myelopathy, TCR clonal expansion was greatest, and in multiple sclerosis it was least, below healthy controls.

The CDR3 extends over 15 amino acids. Looked up from germline, CDR1 is MNHNY and CDR2 is SVGAGI (reference sequence). Trimming left V 0 bases short and J 7 bases short, with 12 bases between. This clonotype was picked up many times. The target antigen is unknown. Time point reported: longitudinal time-point 3. For the unsorted libraries, 2 million PBMCs stored at -80 C served as input. Each CDR3 protein gets one entry after TCRdb re-called the 5' RACE reads with MiXCR. The repertoire holds tens of thousands of distinct CDR3 sequences, with around 4.7% as singletons. The receptor was derived from a woman in her sixties with multiple sclerosis. Sample: PBMCs. This chain connects TRBV6-6 to TRBJ2-2, with no clear D. The CDR3 DNA is TGTGCCAGCAGTTACTCTTCCCCCGAACACGGGGAGCTGTTTTTT. Its protein is CASSYSSPEHGELFF.